Here is one TCR beta chain with its context. The CDR3 consists of 12 residues. Germline CDR1 reads MNHEY; CDR2 reads SVGAGI. V was pared by 8 bases and J by 2 bases, with 10 bases between. The data are from a study of blood T cell repertoires in COVID-19. Generated by immunoSEQ multiplex PCR, the TCRdb table keeps only in-frame clones and is missing some. The data show more than 350,000 clones, 70% to 90% seen once. The chain couples TRBV6-5 to TRBJ2-7; D remains ambiguous. The sequencing sample was made of peripheral blood. The origin of this receptor is a woman in her 30s with COVID-19, enrolled during active disease. The CDR3 loop is CASVGRTYEQYF. Written as DNA, the CDR3 is TGTGCCAGCGTAGGCAGGACCTACGAGCAGTACTTC.